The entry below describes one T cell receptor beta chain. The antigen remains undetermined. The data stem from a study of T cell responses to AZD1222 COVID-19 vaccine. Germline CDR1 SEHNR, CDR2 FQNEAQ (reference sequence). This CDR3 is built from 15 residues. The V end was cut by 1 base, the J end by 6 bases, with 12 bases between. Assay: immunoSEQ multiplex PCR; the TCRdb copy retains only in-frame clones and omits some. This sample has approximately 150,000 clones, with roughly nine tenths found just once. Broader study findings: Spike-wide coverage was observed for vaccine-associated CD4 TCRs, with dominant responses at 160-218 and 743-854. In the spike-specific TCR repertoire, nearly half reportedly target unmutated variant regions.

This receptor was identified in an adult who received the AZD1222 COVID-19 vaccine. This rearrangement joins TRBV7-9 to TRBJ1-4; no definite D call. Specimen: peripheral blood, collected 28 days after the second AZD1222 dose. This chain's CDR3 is CASSLGGLADEKLFF. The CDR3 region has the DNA TGTGCCAGCAGCTTAGGAGGGCTGGCGGATGAAAAACTGTTTTTT.